Shown below are 22 T cell receptor beta chains from a single sample sequenced in a study of vaccination effects on CD4 cells after COVID-19. What these receptors recognize is not known. The repertoire was sequenced with immunoSEQ multiplex PCR; TCRdb's copy has only in-frame clones and lacks some. The data show tens of thousands of clones, with about 72% seen just once and roughly 23% held by the top ten. Isolation of CD4+ T cells took place after approximately ten days of culture. The sequenced sample was CD4+ T cells from PBMCs cultured without peptide, obtained before COVID-19 vaccination. The origin of the receptors is a human donor who had a prior SARS-CoV-2 infection.

J is TRBJ1-1 and V is TRBV4-1, with D tentatively TRBD1 (6 bases). The CDR3 covers 14 residues. Germline values: CDR1 MGHRA, CDR2 YSYEKL. Trimming took off 1 base at V and 10 bases at J, with 16 bases between the two ends. The CDR3 nucleotides are TGCGCCAGCAGCCAAGTACAGGGACCTCTGGGAGCTTTCTTT. Translating gives CASSQVQGPLGAFF.

This chain connects TRBV6-2 or TRBV6-3 to TRBJ1-5; 7 bases are shared with TRBD1. The trim removed 4 bases at V and 0 bases at J, leaving 6 bases unmatched. The CDR3 is made up of 16 amino acids. CDR1 and CDR2 (germline): MNHEY, SVGEGT. Written as DNA, the CDR3 is TGTGCCAGCAGTTCCCTCAGGGGGGATAGCAATCAGCCCCAGCATTTT. It yields the protein CASSSLRGDSNQPQHF.

V and J are TRBV9 and TRBJ2-7, with D possibly called TRBD1 or TRBD2 (6 bases each). Looked up from germline, CDR1 is SGDLS and CDR2 is YYNGEE. This CDR3 is 15 amino acids long. The V end was cut by 4 bases, the J end by 0 bases, with 14 bases between. The CDR3 is CASSPGLDSSYEQYF. Written as DNA, the CDR3 is TGTGCCAGCAGCCCGGGACTGGACAGCTCCTACGAGCAGTACTTC.

A single count supports this clone. The CDR3, as DNA: TGTGCCAGCCACAGTTTGAACACTGAAGCTTTCTTT. Its protein product is CASHSLNTEAFF. The chain uses TRBV2 and TRBJ1-1, with D unclear. Germline V gives CDR1 SNHLY, CDR2 FYNNEI. The V gene lost 8 bases and the J gene lost 0 bases, with 7 bases spanning the gap. The CDR3 runs to 12 residues. Combining the CDR3 with reference TRBV2 and TRBJ1-1 gives the whole variable domain EPEVTQTPSHQVTQMGQEVILRCVPISNHLYFYWYRQILGQKVEFLVSFYNNEISEKSEIFDDQFSVERPDGSNFTLKIRSTKLEDSAMYFCASHSLNTEAFFGQGTRLTVV.

The CDR3: CASSVRGSDNYEQYF. The CDR3 nucleotides read TGTGCCAGCAGCGTTAGGGGGTCTGACAACTACGAGCAGTACTTC. The chain combines TRBV7-2 with TRBJ2-7; D perhaps matches TRBD1 (6 bases). V lost 5 bases and J 3 bases, leaving 17 bases between the germline ends. The CDR3 totals 15 residues. CDR1 SGHTA and CDR2 FQGNSA come from the germline V gene.

This clone appeared a few times. The chain has TRBV6-5 and TRBJ2-2; D is undetermined. V shed 3 bases and J shed 0 bases, with 11 bases lying between them. The CDR3 is 16 amino acids. The germline CDR1 and CDR2 sequences are MNHEY and SVGAGI. The CDR3 is CASSYGSYTNTGELFF. In nucleotides, the CDR3 is TGTGCCAGCAGTTATGGCAGTTACACGAACACCGGGGAGCTGTTTTTT.

The chain combines TRBV9 with TRBJ1-3; D is possibly TRBD1 (5 bases). Germline CDR1 and CDR2: SGDLS and YYNGEE. The germline V and J ends were trimmed by 0 bases and 4 bases, with 8 bases remaining between them. The CDR3 has 14 amino acids. Written as DNA, the CDR3 is TGTGCCAGCAGCGTAGAGCCAGGGGGAAACACCATATATTTT. This gives the protein CASSVEPGGNTIYF.

J is TRBJ2-1 and V is TRBV7-2; possible D gene TRBD2, 6 bases. The germline V and J ends were trimmed by 3 bases and 4 bases, with 13 bases remaining between them. The germline V gene encodes CDR1 SGHTA and CDR2 FQGNSA. This CDR3 region has 15 residues. CDR3 residues: CASSLWASDYNEQFF. For the CDR3, the DNA is TGTGCCAGCAGCTTGTGGGCTAGCGATTACAATGAGCAGTTCTTC.

V is TRBV6-5 and J is TRBJ1-2; the match to TRBD1 covers 7 bases. The CDR3 covers 11 residues. Germline-derived CDR1 and CDR2 are MNHEY and SVGAGI. J gave up 14 bases and V 6 bases, and 9 bases lay outside the gene matches. The CDR3 here is CASRETGYKTF. As DNA, the CDR3 is TGTGCCAGCAGAGAGACAGGGTACAAGACCTTC.

The chain carries TRBV27 and TRBJ1-6; D gene uncertain. V lost 4 bases, J lost 5 bases, and 6 bases lay in between. The CDR3 is 13 residues long. Germline V lookup: CDR1 MNHEY, CDR2 SMNVEV (reference sequence). This chain's CDR3 is CASSSRDNSPLHF. The DNA for the CDR3 is TGTGCCAGCAGTTCCAGAGATAATTCACCCCTCCACTTT.

This chain uses TRBV5-4 with TRBJ2-3; 10 bases are shared with TRBD2. The CDR3 totals 15 residues. The V gene's germline CDR1 is SGHNT and CDR2 YYREEE (reference sequence). After removal of 0 bases from V and 12 bases from J, the junction contained 10 bases not matched to a gene. The CDR3 loop is CASSLGTSGGKPQYF. The CDR3 coding sequence is TGTGCCAGCAGCTTGGGGACTAGCGGTGGAAAGCCCCAGTATTTT. The full variable domain, in which reference TRBV5-4 and TRBJ2-3 provide the parts outside the CDR3, is ETGVTQSPTHLIKTRGQQVTLRCSSQSGHNTVSWYQQALGQGPQFIFQYYREEENGRGNFPPRFSGLQFPNYSSELNVNALELDDSALYLCASSLGTSGGKPQYFGPGTRLTVL.

V is TRBV19 and J is TRBJ1-2; the D gene is possibly TRBD1 (5 bases). Trimming left V 6 bases short and J 1 base short, with 9 bases between. CDR1 and CDR2 from the germline V gene are LNHDA and SQIVND (reference sequence). This CDR3 is 13 amino acids long. The chain's CDR3 is CASSSTVNYGYTF. In DNA, the CDR3 is TGTGCCAGTAGCTCGACAGTTAACTATGGCTACACCTTC.

This clone turned up a few times. V and J are TRBV15 and TRBJ2-7; D gene unclear. Per germline, CDR1 LNHNV and CDR2 YYDKDF (reference sequence). The CDR3 has 12 residues. Trimming removed 3 bases from V and 4 bases from J, with 7 bases in between. CDR3 coding DNA: TGTGCCACCAGCAGGTCTGGGTACGAGCAGTACTTC. Its protein is CATSRSGYEQYF.

This sequence joins TRBV5-1 and TRBJ2-5; 14 bases are a match to TRBD2. Germline V gene sequence: CDR1 SGHRS, CDR2 YFSETQ. This CDR3 has 16 residues. With 3 bases clipped from V and 5 bases from J, the junction kept 6 bases outside the gene matches. The CDR3 DNA is TGCGCCAGCAGCTCGACTAGCGGGGGGGTTAGGGAGACCCAGTACTTC. This sequence encodes CASSSTSGGVRETQYF.

V and J are TRBV5-1 and TRBJ2-2, with 7 nucleotides matching TRBD2. This CDR3 is 14 amino acids long. From germline, CDR1 is SGHRS and CDR2 YFSETQ. V lost 0 bases and J lost 7; bases outside the gene matches: 3. CDR3 in DNA: TGCGCCAGCAGCTTGGAACGGGGGGACGGGGAGCTGTTTTTT. Translation: CASSLERGDGELFF.

This clone was counted only a few times. The V call is TRBV6-5, the J call TRBJ1-3; D gene uncertain. Germline V gene sequence: CDR1 MNHEY, CDR2 SVGAGI. CDR3 length: 15 amino acids. Trimming shortened V by 0 bases and J by 1 base, and 7 bases separated the two germline ends. The CDR3 reads CASSYSEGSGNTIYF. CDR3 nucleotide sequence: TGTGCCAGCAGTTACTCAGAAGGATCTGGAAACACCATATATTTT.

This chain uses TRBV18 with TRBJ2-3; D not certain. CDR3 size: 14 residues. Germline V CDR1 and CDR2: KGHSH, LQKENI. Trimming took 3 bases from V and 0 from J, leaving 7 bases between them. CDR3 nucleotides: TGTGCCAGCTCACCCTTGGACAGCACAGATACGCAGTATTTT. Protein: CASSPLDSTDTQYF. Supplemented by reference TRBV18 and TRBJ2-3, the full variable domain reads NAGVMQNPRHLVRRRGQEARLRCSPMKGHSHVYWYRQLPEEGLKFMVYLQKENIIDESGMPKERFSAEFPKEGPSILRIQQVVRGDSAAYFCASSPLDSTDTQYFGPGTRLTVL.

The sample holds one count of this clone. A read error may produce the germline difference seen at one junction end. The V and J genes are TRBV15 and TRBJ1-1, with 7 bases aligning to TRBD1. The CDR3 is 13 amino acids. Per germline, CDR1 LNHNV and CDR2 YYDKDF (reference sequence). This CDR3 is CATSGEQGLEAFF. The CDR3 bases are TGTGCCACCAGCGGAGAACAGGGGTTAGAAGCTTTCTTT.

This clone has a handful of counts. The genes are TRBV6-6 and TRBJ2-7; 9 bases align to TRBD1. This CDR3 spans 13 amino acids. Germline loops: CDR1 MNHNY, CDR2 SVGAGI (reference sequence). V was pared by 5 bases and J by 6 bases, with 5 bases of the junction left unmatched. The CDR3 sequence is CASSTGGAAEQYF. CDR3 sequence (DNA): TGTGCCAGCAGTACAGGGGGCGCGGCCGAGCAGTACTTC.

This clone has only a few counts. The gene calls are TRBV5-5 and TRBJ2-7; tentatively, D is TRBD2 (6 bases). V was shortened by 0 bases and J by 10 bases, with 23 bases between the two germline ends. There are 16 residues in the CDR3. Germline assignment: CDR1 SGHKS and CDR2 YYEKEE (reference sequence). The CDR3 sequence is CASSLAGTPAGLDQYF. The CDR3 DNA follows: TGTGCCAGCAGCTTGGCCGGGACTCCAGCAGGTCTCGACCAGTACTTC.

This clone was picked up a small number of times. The chain joins TRBV28 to TRBJ2-7, with D hard to call. Germline CDR1 is MDHEN and CDR2 is SYDVKM. V dropped 8 bases and J dropped 0 bases, with 14 bases sitting between them. The CDR3 has 14 amino acids. CDR3 DNA sequence: TGTGCCAGCGCGCGTATTGAGGTCTCCTACGAGCAGTACTTC. Amino acids: CASARIEVSYEQYF.

The chain links TRBV9 to TRBJ1-1; 7 bases map to TRBD1. The germline gives CDR1 SGDLS, CDR2 YYNGEE. V lost 3 bases and J lost 8; bases outside the gene matches: 10. CDR3 size: 14 residues. The CDR3 DNA reads TGTGCCAGCAGCGAAAAGACAGGGAGGGCAGAAGCTTTCTTT. It codes for CASSEKTGRAEAFF.